The clone carrying this TCR beta chain showed up just a few times. What it binds is not known. The sample originates from a study of graft-versus-host responses after intestinal transplantation. Across the whole study: Each patient got anti-thymocyte globulin induction, then tacrolimus and steroids for roughly 3 years.

V shed 4 bases and J 3 bases; nucleotides not matched to a gene: 7. This CDR3 is 14 amino acids long. The protocol was immunoSEQ multiplex PCR, while the TCRdb copy is restricted to in-frame clones and leaves out a portion. The repertoire has tens of thousands of clones, 85% to 95% of them found once; the top ten carry approximately 0.2%. The material was unstimulated CD8+ T cells sorted from spleen or lymph node cells, obtained before transplant. This sequence joins TRBV5-3 and TRBJ2-7; 7 bases align to TRBD1. TRBV5-3 is designated an ORF whose function remains uncertain. The clonotype was recovered from a human donor who was the organ donor for an intestinal transplant. CDR3 amino acids: CARSTPGQNYEQYF. The DNA of the CDR3 is TGTGCCAGAAGCACACCGGGACAGAACTACGAGCAGTACTTC.